This T cell receptor beta chain was recovered during a study of T cell responses to AZD1222 COVID-19 vaccine. Here immunoSEQ multiplex PCR was the method, and the copy in TCRdb shows in-frame clones only, minus some. The sample shows over 95,000 clones, approximately 89% of them seen only once. Germline loops: CDR1 SGHNT, CDR2 YYREEE (reference sequence). Losses at the gene ends were 4 bases for V and 2 bases for J; bases not matched to a gene: 4. The CDR3 length is 16 residues. The sequences come from peripheral blood, collected on day 0 of AZD1222 vaccination. The receptor's source is an adult in good health. The chain couples TRBV5-4 to TRBJ2-2; 11 nucleotides align to TRBD2. The CDR3 reads CASSALAGGNTGELFF. Written as DNA, the CDR3 is TGTGCCAGCAGCGCTCTAGCGGGGGGCAACACCGGGGAGCTGTTTTTT. Combining the CDR3 with reference TRBV5-4 and TRBJ2-2 gives the whole variable domain ETGVTQSPTHLIKTRGQQVTLRCSSQSGHNTVSWYQQALGQGPQFIFQYYREEENGRGNFPPRFSGLQFPNYSSELNVNALELDDSALYLCASSALAGGNTGELFFGEGSRLTVL.